These 20 T cell receptor beta chains were sequenced from one sample in a study of control samples from healthy donors and cancer patients. TCRdb's copy holds only in-frame clones and misses some; the assay was immunoSEQ multiplex PCR. Found here are roughly 200,000 clones, about nine tenths of them singletons; the top ten hold 1.5% to 2%. The sample comprised blood. The receptors derive from a man aged 30 to 45 in good health.

This clone was counted between two and nine times. The chain joins TRBV19 to TRBJ1-2; no clear D gene. CDR3 size: 12 residues. The germline V gene encodes CDR1 LNHDA and CDR2 SQIVND (reference sequence). V lost 3 bases and J lost 3, with 5 bases in between. Here the CDR3 DNA reads TGTGCCAGTAGTATGAACTACTATGGCTACACCTTC. Translating gives CASSMNYYGYTF.

CDR3 protein: CASSIEQGKNIQYF. The CDR3 DNA sequence: TGTGCCAGTAGTATAGAGCAGGGGAAAAACATTCAGTACTTC. V and J are TRBV19 and TRBJ2-4; TRBD1 is a possible D gene (6 bases). Germline V lookup: CDR1 LNHDA, CDR2 SQIVND (reference sequence). The V end was cut by 0 bases, the J end by 4 bases, with 7 bases between. There are 14 residues in the CDR3.

This sequence joins TRBV19 and TRBJ2-7; tentative D call: TRBD1 (5 bases). This CDR3 has 12 amino acids. Germline lookup yields CDR1 LNHDA and CDR2 SQIVND (reference sequence). Trimming removed 6 bases from V and 6 bases from J, with 12 bases in between. CDR3 coding DNA: TGTGCCAGTAGGGACGGACATTTCGAGCAGTACTTC. Translated, it gives CASRDGHFEQYF.

This sequence joins TRBV19 and TRBJ2-3; 10 nucleotides align to TRBD2. The CDR3 loop spans 16 amino acids. Trimming removed 9 bases from V and 0 bases from J; junction bases left unmatched: 9. Looked up from germline, CDR1 is LNHDA and CDR2 is SQIVND (reference sequence). Written as DNA, the CDR3 is TGTGCCAGCAAGCCCATAGCGGGGGGTAGCACAGATACGCAGTATTTT. Translation gives CASKPIAGGSTDTQYF.

The rearrangement uses TRBV6-5 and TRBJ1-5; D is perhaps TRBD1 (5 bases). Trimming cost V 6 bases and J 0 bases, with 12 bases left between them. The germline V gene encodes CDR1 MNHEY and CDR2 SVGAGI. The CDR3 consists of 15 residues. The chain's CDR3 is CASRAGTDSNQPQHF. CDR3 DNA: TGTGCCAGCAGGGCAGGGACTGATAGCAATCAGCCCCAGCATTTT.

This clone was detected once. The chain employs TRBV5-1 and TRBJ2-5; 10 positions agree with TRBD2. The CDR3 totals 15 residues. Germline V gives CDR1 SGHRS, CDR2 YFSETQ. The V segment lost 4 bases and the J segment 7 bases; nucleotides outside the gene matches: 10. The CDR3 coding sequence is TGCGCCAGCAGCACAGGGACTAGCGATTCAGGGACCCAGTACTTC. Translating it yields CASSTGTSDSGTQYF. Supplemented by reference TRBV5-1 and TRBJ2-5, the full variable domain reads KAGVTQTPRYLIKTRGQQVTLSCSPISGHRSVSWYQQTPGQGLQFLFEYFSETQRNKGNFPGRFSGRQFSNSRSEMNVSTLELGDSALYLCASSTGTSDSGTQYFGPGTRLLVL.

The chain has TRBV6-5 and TRBJ2-7; D gene unclear. The CDR3 covers 11 residues. V was trimmed by 5 bases and J by 3 bases, leaving 5 bases between them. Germline V gene sequence: CDR1 MNHEY, CDR2 SVGAGI. This CDR3 reads CASSQYYEQYF. In DNA, the CDR3 is TGTGCCAGCAGTCAATACTACGAGCAGTACTTC.

The chain links TRBV2 to TRBJ1-6, with D hard to call. CDR1 and CDR2 (germline): SNHLY, FYNNEI. The V end was cut by 11 bases, the J end by 7 bases, with 21 bases between. The CDR3 covers 15 residues. In DNA form, the CDR3 reads TGTGCCGCCCAAGTGGCACCCGCTGGGAATTCACCCCTCCACTTT. It encodes CAAQVAPAGNSPLHF.

The chain couples TRBV4-1 to TRBJ2-2, with a possible D match to TRBD2 (8 bases). V was clipped by 6 bases and J by 6 bases, with 23 bases between them. CDR1 is MGHRA, CDR2 YSYEKL, per germline. The CDR3 sequence is 17 residues long. Here the CDR3 reads CASSQGGSAGGAGELFF. CDR3 DNA: TGCGCCAGCAGTCAGGGGGGATCGGCGGGGGGCGCCGGGGAGCTGTTTTTT.

The chain uses TRBV18 and TRBJ2-7, with TRBD2 identical over 7 bases. Germline V gene sequence: CDR1 KGHSH, CDR2 LQKENI. The CDR3 has 15 residues. The trim removed 1 base at V and 4 bases at J, leaving 7 bases unmatched. Written as DNA, the CDR3 is TGTGCCAGCTCACCACGGGGGGGAGGTTTGTACGAGCAGTACTTC. This sequence encodes CASSPRGGGLYEQYF.

The rearrangement joins TRBV7-9 to TRBJ2-1; 9 nucleotides match TRBD1. CDR3 size: 16 residues. From germline, CDR1 is SEHNR and CDR2 FQNEAQ (reference sequence). Trimming took 5 bases from V and 6 from J; bases not matched to a gene: 11. In DNA, the CDR3 is TGTGCCAGCAGCATTAAGACAGGGGGGTTAGGCAATGAGCAGTTCTTC. Encoded protein: CASSIKTGGLGNEQFF.

Regarding this clone: Its ends do not fully match the called genes, so a read error is possible. The V gene is TRBV11-2, the J gene TRBJ2-3; TRBD1 is a possible D gene (5 bases). Germline assignment: CDR1 SGHAT and CDR2 FQNNGV. The CDR3 runs to 13 residues. DNA for the CDR3: TGTGCCAGCAGCATAGATAGGGGAGATACGCAGTATTTT. Translation: CASSIDRGDTQYF.

This clone was detected once. The chain carries TRBV5-1 and TRBJ2-7; D unresolved. The CDR3 spans 15 residues. Germline CDR1 is SGHRS and CDR2 is YFSETQ. V shed 2 bases and J shed 5 bases, with 17 bases lying between them. The CDR3 DNA follows: TGCGCCAGCAGCTTCCAACCCTTAGACTCACACGAGCAGTACTTC. As protein: CASSFQPLDSHEQYF.

The chain links TRBV11-2 to TRBJ2-7, with TRBD1 as a possible D gene (6 bases). The CDR3 has 16 amino acids. V was pared by 5 bases and J by 3 bases, with 20 bases between. Per germline, CDR1 SGHAT and CDR2 FQNNGV. CDR3 nucleotides: TGTGCCAGCAGCCCCCTCCAGGGCAGGGGCGGCTACGAGCAGTACTTC. The encoded protein is CASSPLQGRGGYEQYF.

The rearrangement links TRBV7-2 to TRBJ2-1, with 8 nucleotides matching TRBD2. The CDR3 is made up of 16 amino acids. CDR1 is SGHTA, CDR2 FQGNSA, per germline. With V trimmed by 5 bases and J by 9 bases, 15 bases remained unmatched. The DNA for the CDR3 is TGTGCCAGCAGCCCGTCTAGCGGGCCGCTAGCGGGTGAGCAGTTCTTC. Residues: CASSPSSGPLAGEQFF. Variable domain in full (rest from reference TRBV7-2 and TRBJ2-1): GAGVSQSPSNKVTEKGKDVELRCDPISGHTALYWYRQSLGQGLEFLIYFQGNSAPDKSGLPSDRFSAERTGGSVSTLTIQRTQQEDSAVYLCASSPSSGPLAGEQFFGPGTRLTVL.

The chain couples TRBV27 to TRBJ1-6, with D perhaps TRBD1 (5 bases). The germline gives CDR1 MNHEY, CDR2 SMNVEV (reference sequence). The CDR3 runs 16 residues. V was pared by 1 base and J by 5 bases, with 12 bases between. In nucleotides, the CDR3 is TGTGCCAGCAGTTTATGGGGGGAGGGACATAATTCACCCCTCCACTTT. Protein: CASSLWGEGHNSPLHF.

The chain is built from TRBV4-2 and TRBJ1-6, with D hard to call. The V end was cut by 7 bases, the J end by 7 bases, with 14 bases between. Germline CDR1 LGHNA, CDR2 YNFKEQ. The CDR3 length is 14 residues. For the CDR3, the DNA is TGTGCCAGCACACTGGGAGGGTTGAATTCACCCCTCCACTTT. It is translated as CASTLGGLNSPLHF.

In this sample, this clone turned up a few times. This sequence joins TRBV6-1 and TRBJ1-5; the D is unclear. CDR3 length: 14 residues. CDR1 is MNHNS, CDR2 SASEGT, per germline. V was pared by 1 base and J by 3 bases, with 7 bases between. CDR3 DNA: TGTGCCAGCAGTGAAGGGACCCCCAATCAGCCCCAGCATTTT. Protein product: CASSEGTPNQPQHF.

The J gene is TRBJ1-5, the V gene TRBV6-6; D may be TRBD1 (6 bases). Looked up from germline, CDR1 is MNHNY and CDR2 is SVGAGI (reference sequence). V lost 2 bases, J lost 2 bases, and 10 bases lay in between. CDR3 length equals 15 residues. The CDR3 DNA reads TGTGCCAGCAGTTACAAGGGGGAGCGCAATCAGCCCCAGCATTTT. It is translated as CASSYKGERNQPQHF.

This chain joins TRBV11-3 and TRBJ2-2; D is uncertain. The CDR3 has 14 amino acids. CDR1 and CDR2 (germline): SGHNT, YENEEA. Deletions cut 5 bases from V and 0 bases from J, with 7 bases between. This chain's CDR3 is CASSPVANTGELFF. CDR3 in DNA: TGTGCCAGCAGCCCGGTTGCGAACACCGGGGAGCTGTTTTTT.